Presented here are 23 T cell receptor beta chains from one specimen sequenced in a study of blood T cell repertoires in COVID-19. Profiled with immunoSEQ multiplex PCR; TCRdb holds only in-frame clones, not every one. The sample consists of approximately 350,000 clones, 75% to 90% of them appearing once. Sequenced input: PBMCs or T cells enriched from blood (not recorded which). These receptor sequences come from a man aged 18 to 30 who had recovered from COVID-19.

Regarding this clone: A read error may produce the germline difference seen at one junction end. The V gene is TRBV6-5, the J gene TRBJ2-7; 10 bases agree with TRBD1. Looked up from germline, CDR1 is MNHEY and CDR2 is SVGAGI. There are 14 residues in the CDR3. DNA for the CDR3: TGTGCCAGCACTAAAGGGGGGGACAGGGGAGTCCTTTTCTTC. The encoded protein is CASTKGGDRGVLFF.

A single count supports this clone. V usage is TRBV7-2 and J usage is TRBJ2-1, with a tentative D call TRBD1 (5 bases). CDR1 SGHTA and CDR2 FQGNSA come from the germline V gene. The CDR3 contains 13 residues. Trimming removed 1 base from V and 9 bases from J, with 10 bases in between. Here the CDR3 DNA reads TGTGCCAGCAGCTTAGGTGGGGCGAGTGAGCAGTTCTTC. It translates to CASSLGGASEQFF.

This chain connects TRBV5-3 to TRBJ2-7; 8 bases line up with TRBD1. TRBV5-3 counts as an open reading frame of uncertain function. Trimming removed 0 bases from V and 0 bases from J; junction bases left unmatched: 2. This CDR3 spans 15 amino acids. The CDR3 DNA sequence: TGTGCCAGAAGCTTGGTGCAGGGGGCCTCCTACGAGCAGTACTTC. It yields the protein CARSLVQGASYEQYF.

The chain's CDR3 is CASSLEKSGANVLTF. The CDR3 bases are TGTGCCAGCAGCTTGGAGAAGTCTGGGGCCAACGTCCTGACTTTC. V usage is TRBV11-1 and J usage is TRBJ2-6; no clear D. In germline, CDR1 is SGHAT, CDR2 FQDESV (reference sequence). Deletions cut 3 bases from V and 1 base from J, with 7 bases between. There are 15 residues in the CDR3.

For this clone: Other DNA sequences in this sample translate to the same CDR3. The chain combines TRBV7-8 with TRBJ2-7; 8 bases are shared with TRBD1. Germline CDR1 reads SGHVS; CDR2 reads FQNEAQ. CDR3 size: 13 residues. V dropped 5 bases and J dropped 4; count of bases not matched to a gene: 4. In DNA form, the CDR3 reads TGTGCCAGCAGCCTAGACAGGGGTTACGAGCAGTACTTC. This encodes CASSLDRGYEQYF.

J is TRBJ1-1 and V is TRBV19; tentatively, D is TRBD1 (5 bases). Germline CDR1 reads LNHDA; CDR2 reads SQIVND (reference sequence). V lost 3 bases, J lost 4 bases, and 9 bases lay in between. The CDR3 contains 13 residues. The CDR3 DNA reads TGTGCCAGTAGTATTATGCAGGGCACTGAAGCTTTCTTT. Protein sequence: CASSIMQGTEAFF.

This chain links TRBV9 with TRBJ2-2, with 9 nucleotides matching TRBD2. The CDR3 is made up of 16 amino acids. The junction had 9 bases not matched to a gene; V was cut back by 4 bases and J by 5 bases. Germline V gives CDR1 SGDLS, CDR2 YYNGEE. In nucleotides, the CDR3 is TGTGCCAGCAGCTCATGGGTCAGCGGGGGGACCGGGGAGCTGTTTTTT. It specifies CASSSWVSGGTGELFF.

The V gene is TRBV9, the J gene TRBJ1-1, with TRBD1 identical over 8 bases. Unmatched junction bases numbered 8, after V lost 7 bases and J lost 3 bases. Germline V gene lookup returns CDR1 SGDLS and CDR2 YYNGEE. The CDR3 consists of 14 residues. The CDR3 here is CASSGGLTYTEAFF. The CDR3 DNA follows: TGTGCCAGCTCAGGGGGCTTGACGTACACTGAAGCTTTCTTT.

This chain joins TRBV2 and TRBJ1-1; D is possibly TRBD1 (5 bases). Germline assignment: CDR1 SNHLY and CDR2 FYNNEI. The CDR3 covers 14 residues. V shed 4 bases and J shed 0 bases, with 9 bases lying between them. This CDR3 is CASSGGVLNTEAFF. The CDR3 nucleotides are TGTGCCAGCAGTGGGGGGGTCCTGAACACTGAAGCTTTCTTT.

The gene calls are TRBV28 and TRBJ2-7; TRBD1 aligns across 9 bases. CDR3 size: 16 residues. V lost 4 bases and J lost 2; bases outside the gene matches: 9. Germline V gives CDR1 MDHEN, CDR2 SYDVKM. This CDR3 reads CASSSEGGTGPYEQYF. The CDR3, as DNA: TGTGCCAGCAGTTCTGAGGGGGGGACAGGGCCCTACGAGCAGTACTTC.

The V call is TRBV9, the J call TRBJ2-1, with unresolved D. Germline V CDR1 and CDR2: SGDLS, YYNGEE. The CDR3 is 17 amino acids. Trimming shortened V by 0 bases and J by 5 bases, and 18 bases separated the two germline ends. The CDR3 sequence: CASSVGVVVQVDNEQFF. In DNA form, the CDR3 reads TGTGCCAGCAGCGTAGGTGTCGTAGTCCAAGTGGACAATGAGCAGTTCTTC.

J is TRBJ2-1 and V is TRBV4-3; 12 bases agree with TRBD2. V shed 4 bases, J shed 7 bases, and the junction held 5 bases outside the gene matches. The length of the CDR3 is 15 residues. The V gene's germline CDR1 is LGHNA and CDR2 YSLEER. This chain's CDR3 is CASSPLTSGRNEQFF. The CDR3, as DNA: TGCGCCAGCAGCCCTCTGACTAGCGGGAGAAATGAGCAGTTCTTC.

The chain links TRBV28 to TRBJ1-4; the D is unclear. This CDR3 has 12 amino acids. The V end was cut by 3 bases, the J end by 15 bases, with 14 bases between. Germline V gene lookup returns CDR1 MDHEN and CDR2 SYDVKM. CDR3 residues: CASSFSLREVFF. The CDR3 coding sequence is TGTGCCAGCAGTTTTAGCCTCCGCGAGGTGTTTTTT.

The V call is TRBV19, the J call TRBJ1-2; D remains ambiguous. Trimming pared 7 bases from V and 14 bases from J, leaving 23 bases between. The CDR3 extends over 13 amino acids. Germline-derived CDR1 and CDR2 are LNHDA and SQIVND (reference sequence). The CDR3 DNA reads as TGTGCCAGTAATACGATCGCGGAGTCGGACTCAACCTTC. As protein: CASNTIAESDSTF.

V usage is TRBV11-2 and J usage is TRBJ2-1, with D possibly matching TRBD2 (5 bases). The CDR3 totals 18 residues. Trimming shortened V by 1 base and J by 0 bases, and 16 bases separated the two germline ends. From germline, CDR1 is SGHAT and CDR2 FQNNGV. The CDR3, as DNA: TGTGCCAGCAGCTTAGGCGGCGGCGGGCTTAGCTCCTACAATGAGCAGTTCTTC. Translating gives CASSLGGGGLSSYNEQFF.

The V gene is TRBV9, the J gene TRBJ1-1, with D tentatively TRBD1 (5 bases). V lost 4 bases to trimming and J lost 1 base, with 11 bases between them. The CDR3 length is 14 residues. The germline gives CDR1 SGDLS, CDR2 YYNGEE. The CDR3 loop is CASSSGGENTEAFF. As DNA, the CDR3 is TGTGCCAGCAGCTCTGGAGGGGAGAACACTGAAGCTTTCTTT.

V gene TRBV19 combines with J gene TRBJ2-5; TRBD1 might be the D (5 bases). The germline CDR1 and CDR2 sequences are LNHDA and SQIVND (reference sequence). The V end lost 4 bases, the J end lost 5 bases, and 14 bases lay between the germline ends. The CDR3 has 14 residues. This CDR3 is CASSTRGSRETQYF. The CDR3 bases are TGTGCCAGTAGTACAAGGGGTTCTCGGGAGACCCAGTACTTC.

This clone turned up a few times. This sequence joins TRBV5-1 and TRBJ2-5; TRBD1 might be the D (6 bases). This CDR3 is built from 16 residues. Per germline, CDR1 SGHRS and CDR2 YFSETQ. The V gene lost 0 bases and the J gene lost 5 bases, with 17 bases spanning the gap. CDR3 DNA sequence: TGCGCCAGCAGCTTGGGGGGGCAGGCGATGACGGAGACCCAGTACTTC. Translated, it gives CASSLGGQAMTETQYF.

V gene TRBV21-1 combines with J gene TRBJ2-7; the table calls TRBD1, which could not be checked here. TRBV21-1 is described as a pseudogene. The CDR3 is made up of 14 amino acids. CDR3 coding DNA: TGTGCCAGCAGCAAAAACCCAGGCTCCTACGAGCAGTACTTC. Translated, it gives CASSKNPGSYEQYF.

This clone appeared a few times. The chain has TRBV7-2 and TRBJ2-7, with 10 bases fitting TRBD1. CDR1 and CDR2 from the germline V gene are SGHTA and FQGNSA. V was pared by 0 bases and J by 2 bases, with 4 bases of the junction left unmatched. The CDR3 extends over 16 amino acids. CDR3: CASSLAGTGDPYEQYF. CDR3 DNA: TGTGCCAGCAGCTTAGCGGGGACAGGGGACCCCTACGAGCAGTACTTC. The whole variable domain, remainder taken from reference TRBV7-2 and TRBJ2-7, is GAGVSQSPSNKVTEKGKDVELRCDPISGHTALYWYRQSLGQGLEFLIYFQGNSAPDKSGLPSDRFSAERTGGSVSTLTIQRTQQEDSAVYLCASSLAGTGDPYEQYFGPGTRLTVT.

The chain combines TRBV7-8 with TRBJ1-5, with 8 bases lining up with TRBD1. Losses at the gene ends were 2 bases for V and 4 bases for J; bases not matched to a gene: 4. CDR3 size: 15 residues. CDR1 and CDR2 (germline): SGHVS, FQNEAQ. The CDR3 loop reads CASSLLNRGNQPQHF. The DNA for the CDR3 is TGTGCCAGCAGCTTATTGAACAGGGGGAATCAGCCCCAGCATTTT.

V gene TRBV28 combines with J gene TRBJ2-7; TRBD1 agrees at 11 bases. CDR1 and CDR2 from the germline V gene are MDHEN and SYDVKM. This CDR3 is 15 amino acids long. Trimming took 3 bases from V and 3 from J; bases not matched to a gene: 4. This CDR3 is CASSLVGTGGYEQYF. CDR3 coding DNA: TGTGCCAGCAGTTTGGTAGGGACAGGGGGCTACGAGCAGTACTTC.

This clone appeared a single time. The chain carries TRBV25-1 and TRBJ1-2, with 7 bases lining up with TRBD1. CDR1 is MGHDK, CDR2 SYGVNS, per germline. This CDR3 is built from 13 residues. The V gene end was trimmed by 3 bases and the J gene end by 8 bases; junction bases not matched to a gene: 6. The CDR3 region has the DNA TGTGCCAGCAGTGATGGAGACAGGGAAGGCTACACCTTC. Translated, it gives CASSDGDREGYTF.